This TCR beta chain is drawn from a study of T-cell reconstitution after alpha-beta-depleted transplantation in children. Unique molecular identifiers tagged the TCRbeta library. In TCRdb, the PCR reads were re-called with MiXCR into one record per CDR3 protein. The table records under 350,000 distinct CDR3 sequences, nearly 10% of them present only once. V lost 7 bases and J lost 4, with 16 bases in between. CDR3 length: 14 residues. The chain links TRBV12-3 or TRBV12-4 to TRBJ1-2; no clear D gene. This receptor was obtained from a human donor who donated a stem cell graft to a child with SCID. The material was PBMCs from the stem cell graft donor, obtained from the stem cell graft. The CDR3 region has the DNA TGTGCCAGCAACATAGCAGGACTGAGCTATGGCTACACCTTC. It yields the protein CASNIAGLSYGYTF.